The T cell receptor (beta chain) described here comes from a study of T cells after yellow fever vaccination. TCRdb re-called the 5' RACE reads with MiXCR, one entry per CDR3 protein. The table shows 120,000 or so distinct CDR3 sequences, with about 15% occurring only once. This clonotype originated in a man between 18 and 29 years old who received the YFV17D yellow fever vaccine. The source material was CD8+ T cells sorted from PBMCs, sampled 5 days after the yellow fever booster vaccination.

Here the CDR3 reads CASGSSLGSAAYEQYF. CDR3 sequence (DNA): TGCGCCAGCGGCAGTTCCTTAGGCAGCGCTGCCTACGAGCAGTACTTC. The chain uses TRBV5-1 and TRBJ2-7; D unclear. The CDR3 has 16 amino acids. V gave up 7 bases and J gave up 2 bases, with 22 bases separating them. In germline, CDR1 is SGHRS, CDR2 YFSETQ.